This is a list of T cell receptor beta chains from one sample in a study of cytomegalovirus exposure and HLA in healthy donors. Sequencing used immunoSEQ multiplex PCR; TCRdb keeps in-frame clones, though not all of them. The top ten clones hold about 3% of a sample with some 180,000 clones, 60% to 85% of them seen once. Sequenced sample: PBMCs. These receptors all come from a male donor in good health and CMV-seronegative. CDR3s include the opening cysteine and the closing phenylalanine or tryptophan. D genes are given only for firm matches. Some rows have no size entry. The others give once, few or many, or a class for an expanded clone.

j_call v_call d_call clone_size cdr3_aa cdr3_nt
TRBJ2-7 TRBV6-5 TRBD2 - CASGRLAGTYEQYF TGTGCCAGCGGGAGACTAGCGGGAACTTACGAGCAGTACTTC
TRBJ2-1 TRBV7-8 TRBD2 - CASSRWTSGRVDNEQFF TGTGCCAGCAGTAGATGGACTAGCGGGAGGGTTGACAATGAGCAGTTCTTC
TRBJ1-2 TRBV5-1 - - CASSLERVGYGYTF TGCGCCAGCAGCTTGGAGAGGGTGGGATATGGCTACACCTTC
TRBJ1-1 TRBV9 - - CASSVGGANTEAFF TGTGCCAGCAGCGTGGGAGGGGCGAACACTGAAGCTTTCTTT
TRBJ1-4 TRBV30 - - CAWSRRGSNEKLFF TGTGCCTGGAGTAGGAGGGGCTCTAATGAAAAACTGTTTTTT
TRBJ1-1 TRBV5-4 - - CASSLWGGGTEAFF TGTGCCAGCAGCTTATGGGGTGGAGGCACTGAAGCTTTCTTT
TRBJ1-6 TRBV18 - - CASSPSSDGGYNSPLHF TGTGCCAGCTCACCATCCTCGGACGGAGGATATAATTCACCCCTCCACTTT
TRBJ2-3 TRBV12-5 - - CASVKGDTDTQYF TGTGCTAGTGTCAAAGGGGACACAGATACGCAGTATTTT
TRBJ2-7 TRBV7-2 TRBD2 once CASSSLRASGSHEQYF TGTGCCAGCAGCTCCCTACGGGCTAGCGGTTCCCACGAGCAGTACTTC
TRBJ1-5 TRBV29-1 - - CSVGTENQPQHF TGCAGCGTTGGGACTGAGAATCAGCCCCAGCATTTT
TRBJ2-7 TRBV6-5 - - CASSYSSGVTYEQYF TGTGCCAGCAGTTACTCGTCGGGGGTTACCTACGAGCAGTACTTC
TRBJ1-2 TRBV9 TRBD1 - CASSPLGQGADGYTF TGTGCCAGCAGCCCACTTGGACAGGGGGCGGATGGCTACACCTTC